The T cell receptor beta chain under discussion was sequenced for a study of blood T cell repertoires in COVID-19. This table comes from immunoSEQ multiplex PCR, and its TCRdb copy is limited to in-frame clones, with some not included. Among 120,000 to 150,000 clones listed, 84% were seen once. CDR1 SGHRS and CDR2 YFSETQ come from the germline V gene. The J segment lost 7 bases and the V segment lost 3 bases, leaving 2 bases of the junction unmatched. CDR3 length: 13 residues. V usage is TRBV5-1 and J usage is TRBJ1-4; 8 bases are shared with TRBD1. Material for sequencing was peripheral blood. The receptor's source is a human donor in a cohort sampled during active COVID-19. The CDR3 bases are TGCGCCAGCAGCTCCGACAGGGGTGAAAAACTGTTTTTT. Protein sequence: CASSSDRGEKLFF.